A selection of T cell receptor beta chains follows, all from one sample in a study of circulating and synovial CD4+ cells in juvenile arthritis. Data came from immunoSEQ multiplex PCR; TCRdb stores just in-frame clones and leaves some out. The sample comprises 25,000 to 35,000 clones, 93% of which are singletons, and approximately 2.9% rests with the top ten. The sequenced material came from CD4+ T cells from blood. These receptor sequences come from a human donor with juvenile idiopathic arthritis. The CDR3 runs from the conserved cysteine through the conserved F or W. Part of the rows lack a size; the others show once, few, many or a class for expanded clones.

v_call	clone_size	j_call	cdr3_aa
TRBV10-3	once	TRBJ1-1	CAIRSDGGGTEAFF
TRBV27	once	TRBJ1-5	CASRRTGGYQPQHF
TRBV6-1	NA	TRBJ2-1	CASRWGLAESHEQFF
TRBV2	NA	TRBJ1-4	CASRGALGDEKLFF
TRBV5-1	NA	TRBJ2-7	CASSLALSGGYYEQYF
TRBV30	NA	TRBJ1-1	CAWSVDGRTEAFF
TRBV5-1	NA	TRBJ2-1	CASRDLAGDLYEQFF
TRBV7-3	once	TRBJ2-3	CASSLTGGGPPQDTQYF
TRBV25-1	NA	TRBJ2-6	CASSTFNSGANVLTF
TRBV6-1	NA	TRBJ2-3	CASSEGGLASADTQYF
TRBV9	NA	TRBJ2-6	CASSVGLSGANVLTF
TRBV28	NA	TRBJ2-3	CASSLTTSTDTQYF
TRBV6-6	NA	TRBJ1-2	CASSYRDRVGGYTF
TRBV11-2	NA	TRBJ2-7	CASSFQGAGEQYF
TRBV5-1	NA	TRBJ2-4	CASSLRGAKNIQYF
TRBV7-2	once	TRBJ2-1	CASSLGTPSPQFF
TRBV9	once	TRBJ2-7	CASSVEPGQAIEQYF
TRBV4-2	NA	TRBJ2-5	CASSQDRLGQETQYF